Below, 13 T cell receptor beta chains from the same sample are listed, as sequenced in a study of vaccination and CD4 T cells after COVID-19. Their recognized antigens are unknown. At the Johns Hopkins FTIC core, DNA taken from cultured CD4+ T cells was sequenced by way of the Oncomine TCR Beta short-read assay. From the PCR reads, TCRdb called clonotypes with MiXCR, one entry per CDR3 protein. The sample lists 9,500 to 15,000 distinct CDR3 sequences, around 50% occurring once. Specified treatment: approximately 9-day PBMC culture with coronavirus spike peptide pools or control peptides (ViraFEST assay). The sequencing input was CD4+ T cells from blood, cultured in vitro. The receptors were sampled from a human donor who had recovered from COVID-19.

The rearrangement links TRBV19 to TRBJ1-5; a possible D gene is TRBD1 (5 bases). Trimming removed 7 bases from V and 5 bases from J, with 18 bases in between. CDR1 is LNHDA, CDR2 SQIVND, per germline (reference sequence). The CDR3 totals 15 residues. The CDR3 DNA follows: TGTGCCAGTACTCTAGCCGACAGCCGATATCAGCCCCAGCATTTT. It translates to CASTLADSRYQPQHF. Full variable domain (rest looked up from reference TRBV19 and TRBJ1-5): DGGITQSPKYLFRKEGQNVTLSCEQNLNHDAMYWYRQDPGQGLRLIYYSQIVNDFQKGDIAEGYSVSREKKESFPLTVTSAQKNPTAFYLCASTLADSRYQPQHFGDGTRLSIL.

The V and J genes are TRBV25-1 and TRBJ1-1; D not certain. Per the germline V gene, CDR1 is MGHDK and CDR2 is SYGVNS. V shed 1 base and J shed 4 bases, with 10 bases lying between them. The CDR3 has 14 amino acids. CDR3 DNA sequence: TGTGCCAGCAGTGAATTATGGGGAGTCACTGAAGCTTTCTTT. It specifies CASSELWGVTEAFF.

In DNA form, the CDR3 reads TGTGCCAGCACCCTAGGGGGTTCCAAAAACATTCAGTACTTC. Its translation: CASTLGGSKNIQYF. This chain uses TRBV28 with TRBJ2-4; tentatively, D is TRBD1 (6 bases). Germline CDR1 MDHEN, CDR2 SYDVKM. Trimming pared 7 bases from V and 2 bases from J, leaving 12 bases between. CDR3 length: 14 residues.

The chain recombines TRBV18 with TRBJ2-7; D possibly corresponds to TRBD1 (6 bases). The CDR3 has 16 residues. The germline V gene encodes CDR1 KGHSH and CDR2 LQKENI. Trimming cost V 2 bases and J 1 base, with 15 bases left between them. This CDR3 reads CASSPDMMGASYEQYF. The CDR3 nucleotides are TGTGCCAGCTCACCAGATATGATGGGGGCGTCCTACGAGCAGTACTTC.

This chain joins TRBV20-1 and TRBJ2-1; no firm D call. Trimming left V 7 bases short and J 5 bases short, with 9 bases between. The CDR3 is 11 residues long. Germline CDR1 and CDR2: DFQATT and SNEGSKA (reference sequence). DNA for the CDR3: TGCAGTGTATCCGGCCACAATGAGCAGTTCTTC. Protein sequence: CSVSGHNEQFF.

The J gene is TRBJ2-2, the V gene TRBV6-1, with D tentatively TRBD1 (5 bases). The CDR3 runs 13 residues. Looked up from germline, CDR1 is MNHNS and CDR2 is SASEGT. V lost 6 bases and J 2 bases, leaving 7 bases between the germline ends. The CDR3 sequence: CASRDINTGELFF. CDR3 nucleotides: TGTGCCAGCAGGGACATAAACACCGGGGAGCTGTTTTTT.

This rearrangement joins TRBV20-1 to TRBJ2-3; 8 bases agree with TRBD2. Germline V gene data show CDR1 as DFQATT and CDR2 as SNEGSKA (reference sequence). With V trimmed by 0 bases and J by 2 bases, 7 bases remained unmatched. CDR3 length: 16 amino acids. The CDR3 region has the DNA TGCAGTGCTAGAGATTATAGTAGCGGGGACACAGATACGCAGTATTTT. This codes for CSARDYSSGDTDTQYF.

This clonotype has only a few counts. The chain combines TRBV20-1 with TRBJ2-4; D remains unclear. CDR1 and CDR2 (germline): DFQATT, SNEGSKA (reference sequence). V was cut by 0 bases and J by 6 bases, with 6 bases left in between. The CDR3 sequence is 12 residues long. CDR3 region: CSARDAVNIQYF. CDR3 bases: TGCAGTGCTAGAGATGCGGTAAACATTCAGTACTTC.

This rearrangement joins TRBV5-1 to TRBJ1-5; weak D call: TRBD1 (5 bases). The V end lost 0 bases, the J end lost 4 bases, and 11 bases lay between the germline ends. CDR1 is SGHRS and CDR2 is YFSETQ in the germline V gene. The CDR3 has 15 residues. CDR3 sequence: CASSLVSGHNQPQHF. The CDR3 DNA is TGCGCCAGCAGCTTGGTCTCAGGGCATAATCAGCCCCAGCATTTT.

The rearrangement joins TRBV19 to TRBJ1-1; no clear D gene. In germline, CDR1 is LNHDA, CDR2 SQIVND (reference sequence). The CDR3 is 13 amino acids. The V end was cut by 3 bases, the J end by 4 bases, with 9 bases between. The CDR3 coding sequence is TGTGCCAGTAGTATGTATGGTCCCACTGAAGCTTTCTTT. Its translation is CASSMYGPTEAFF.

This chain links TRBV15 with TRBJ2-6; D is possibly TRBD2 (6 bases). The ends were cut back, 3 bases at V and 0 bases at J, with 18 bases in the middle. Germline CDR1 and CDR2: LNHNV and YYDKDF (reference sequence). The CDR3 loop spans 19 amino acids. As DNA, the CDR3 is TGTGCCACCAGCAGTGAAACATGGGGACTGCACTCTGGGGCCAACGTCCTGACTTTC. Residues: CATSSETWGLHSGANVLTF.

To note about this clonotype: At one boundary the junction diverges from the germline segment, which might be a read error. The chain employs TRBV5-4 and TRBJ1-1; a weak D match, TRBD1 (5 bases). This CDR3 region has 15 residues. CDR1 and CDR2 from the germline V gene are SGHNT and YYREEE (reference sequence). As DNA, the CDR3 is TGTGCCAGCAGCTTGAGCGGGGCGATGAAGACTGAAGCTTTCTTT. Its translation: CASSLSGAMKTEAFF.

CDR3 nucleotides: TGTGCCAGCAGGACGGGTTCAGATACGCAGTATTTT. It specifies CASRTGSDTQYF. The chain is built from TRBV2 and TRBJ2-3, with D uncertain. The CDR3 consists of 12 residues. Trimming shortened V by 6 bases and J by 4 bases, and 8 bases separated the two germline ends. Per the germline V gene, CDR1 is SNHLY and CDR2 is FYNNEI.